The rows below give T cell receptor beta chains drawn from one sample of a study of T-cell memory formation after mild COVID-19. TCRdb re-called the 5' RACE reads through MiXCR, storing one row per CDR3 protein. This sample yields about 150,000 distinct CDR3 sequences, of which roughly a fifth are seen a single time; 2% to 2.5% belongs to the top ten. Material for sequencing was PBMCs or a T cell subset sorted from them (not recorded which). The receptors stem from an adult woman who had mild COVID-19 (a few samples of this study predate the infection). Cell type and time point are not known. CDR3s include the opening cysteine and the closing phenylalanine or tryptophan. D genes are given only for firm matches. Rows may omit the clone size; those that give it use once, few, many or a size class.

D	size	V	J	DNA	CDR3
TRBD2	NA	TRBV7-7	TRBJ2-2	TGTGCCAGCAGCTTAGTAGCGGGGGGGCCCCCCGGGGAGCTGTTTTTT	CASSLVAGGPPGELFF
TRBD2	few	TRBV5-1	TRBJ2-3	TGCGCCAGCCGACGGACTAGCGAAAACACAGATACGCAGTATTTT	CASRRTSENTDTQYF
NA	NA	TRBV5-6	TRBJ1-1	TGTGCCAGCAGCTTGGACAGGACGAACACTGAAGCTTTCTTT	CASSLDRTNTEAFF
NA	NA	TRBV12-3/TRBV12-4	TRBJ2-7	TGTGCCAGCACCGCCAGGGGGGGCCACGAGCAGTACTTC	CASTARGGHEQYF
NA	NA	TRBV5-1	TRBJ2-5	TGCGCCAGCAGCTTGTATGGGGGTGATGAGACCCAGTACTTC	CASSLYGGDETQYF
TRBD1	NA	TRBV24-1	TRBJ2-2	TGTGCCACCGGGACAGGGGCGAACACCGGGGAGCTGTTTTTT	CATGTGANTGELFF
NA	few	TRBV6-5	TRBJ2-7	TGTGCCAGCAGTTTCGACCCTAGCTCCTACGAGCAGTACTTC	CASSFDPSSYEQYF
TRBD1	NA	TRBV4-1	TRBJ2-7	TGCGCCAGCAGCCGGGACAGGGCCGCTCGGGAGCAGTACTTC	CASSRDRAAREQYF
TRBD1	few	TRBV7-2	TRBJ2-4	TGTGCCAGCAGCTTGATATCAGGGGGACAGGGCGGCATTCAGTACTTC	CASSLISGGQGGIQYF
TRBD1	many	TRBV5-1	TRBJ2-5	TGCGCCAGCAGCTTGACAGGGGGGAAAGAGACCCAGTACTTC	CASSLTGGKETQYF
NA	NA	TRBV5-5	TRBJ2-7	TGTGCCAGCAGCTCGACTTTGAACTCCTACGAGCAGTACTTC	CASSSTLNSYEQYF
NA	once	TRBV3-1	TRBJ2-3	TGTGCCAGCAGCCAAGGGGTCGAAGATACGCAGTATTTT	CASSQGVEDTQYF
NA	NA	TRBV12-3/TRBV12-4	TRBJ1-1	TGTGCCAGCAGTTTAAATCCCCCACAGGGCAACACTGAAGCTTTCTTT	CASSLNPPQGNTEAFF
TRBD2	NA	TRBV7-2	TRBJ2-3	TGTGCCAGCAGCTCCCCCCTCCTAGCGGGGAGTCCAGATACGCAGTATTTT	CASSSPLLAGSPDTQYF
NA	few	TRBV7-2	TRBJ1-1	TGTGCCAGCAGCTTGGAGGCAGTGAGGAACACTGAAGCTTTCTTT	CASSLEAVRNTEAFF
NA	NA	TRBV24-1	TRBJ2-1	TGTGCCACCCAGCGGAGTTTTATCTCCAATGAGCAGTTCTTC	CATQRSFISNEQFF
TRBD2	NA	TRBV5-1	TRBJ2-7	TGCGCCAGCAGCCTGAGACTAGCGGGAGGCCCAGGGGGCGAGCAGTACTTC	CASSLRLAGGPGGEQYF
TRBD1	few	TRBV29-1	TRBJ2-3	TGCAGCGTAGGCAGGGGGCGCGAAGATACGCAGTATTTT	CSVGRGREDTQYF
TRBD1	NA	TRBV18	TRBJ2-7	TGTGCCAGCTCATCAACAGGGGGCTACGAGCAGTACTTC	CASSSTGGYEQYF
TRBD1	NA	TRBV12-5	TRBJ1-5	TGTGCTAGTGGTTTGAGTGGGACAGGGGGAAGACAGCCCCAGCATTTT	CASGLSGTGGRQPQHF
NA	many	TRBV6-5	TRBJ2-2	TGTGCCAGCAGTTACTCTGACCCTGGATGGACCGGGGAGCTGTTTTTT	CASSYSDPGWTGELFF
TRBD2	many	TRBV7-3	TRBJ2-6	TGTGCCAGCAGCTCCCCAGCGGGGGGGCCTGGGGCCAACGTCCTGACTTTC	CASSSPAGGPGANVLTF
TRBD2	few	TRBV5-1	TRBJ2-3	TGCGCCAGCAGCGACGGGACTATCTACACAGATACGCAGTATTTT	CASSDGTIYTDTQYF
NA	few	TRBV5-1	TRBJ2-1	TGCGCCAGCAGCCCGGGACCTACCCCAGGGGCCTACAATGAGCAGTTCTTC	CASSPGPTPGAYNEQFF
TRBD1	NA	TRBV24-1	TRBJ1-1	TGTGCCACGAGACAGGGGACGAACACTGAAGCTTTCTTT	CATRQGTNTEAFF
NA	many	TRBV5-1	TRBJ2-5	TGCGCCAGCAGCTTCGACAGAGTTAAAGAGACCCAGTACTTC	CASSFDRVKETQYF
NA	few	TRBV20-1	TRBJ2-4	TGCAGTGCTACTTCGCCCGTCAACATTCAGTACTTC	CSATSPVNIQYF
NA	few	TRBV18	TRBJ2-7	TGTGCCAGCTCAAAGGGTGCCGAGCAGTACTTC	CASSKGAEQYF
TRBD2	many	TRBV5-1	TRBJ2-1	TGCGCCAGCAGCTCCCGCTCGGGACTAGCGGGATCGAATGAGCAGTTCTTC	CASSSRSGLAGSNEQFF
NA	NA	TRBV10-3	TRBJ2-3	TGTGCCATCAGTGAAGTTAGAGGGGTCGGAAATACGCAGTATTTT	CAISEVRGVGNTQYF
TRBD2	once	TRBV20-1	TRBJ2-3	TGCAGTGCTTCCGATGGACTAGCGGGCAGCCCTAGCACAGATACGCAGTATTTT	CSASDGLAGSPSTDTQYF
TRBD2	NA	TRBV20-1	TRBJ2-1	TGCAGTGCTAGAAGTCCTAGCGGCAATGAGCAGTTCTTC	CSARSPSGNEQFF
NA	NA	TRBV6-5	TRBJ2-3	TGTGCCAGCAGTTTAAAGGGGTCGAATACGCAGTATTTT	CASSLKGSNTQYF
NA	few	TRBV30	TRBJ1-1	TGTGCCTGGAGTGTACTCTCGCCGAACACTGAAGCTTTCTTT	CAWSVLSPNTEAFF
NA	NA	TRBV12-5	TRBJ2-6	TGTGCTAGTGGTTTCTCACCCGCGGGTGTCGGGGCCAACGTCCTGACTTTC	CASGFSPAGVGANVLTF
NA	NA	TRBV7-3	TRBJ2-3	TGTGCCAGCAGCTTAACCCTCCGGGGATTGCAGTATTTT	CASSLTLRGLQYF
NA	NA	TRBV2	TRBJ1-6	TGTGCCAGCAAGGCCCCCGGGAGGGGATCGTTGTCACCCCTCCACTTT	CASKAPGRGSLSPLHF
TRBD2	few	TRBV6-6	TRBJ2-2	TGTGCCAGCAGCACGACTAGCGGGATCACCGGGGAGCTGTTTTTT	CASSTTSGITGELFF
TRBD2	NA	TRBV5-1	TRBJ2-3	TGCGCCAGCAGCTTGGATGCGGGGGCAGATACGCAGTATTTT	CASSLDAGADTQYF
TRBD1	few	TRBV6-5	TRBJ2-2	TGTGCCAGCAGCCTGGACTGGCGGGACAGGGGTTACGCCGGGGAGCTGTTTTTT	CASSLDWRDRGYAGELFF
TRBD2	few	TRBV5-1	TRBJ2-3	TGCGCCAGCAGCTTCCTAGCGGGGAGCACAGATACGCAGTATTTT	CASSFLAGSTDTQYF
TRBD1	once	TRBV19	TRBJ1-5	TGTGCCAGTAGTATCAAAGCCGGACAGGGAGGGCACTCTCTATATCAGCCCCAGCATTTT	CASSIKAGQGGHSLYQPQHF
TRBD1	few	TRBV29-1	TRBJ1-1	TGCAGCGTCGCACAGGGGGCTGTGGACACTGAAGCTTTCTTT	CSVAQGAVDTEAFF
NA	NA	TRBV20-1	TRBJ2-7	TGCAGTGCTAGAGATTCTCTGGCCTACGAGCAGTACTTC	CSARDSLAYEQYF
NA	few	TRBV10-3	TRBJ2-3	TGTGCCATCAGTGAAAACACAGATACGCAGTATTTT	CAISENTDTQYF
TRBD1	many	TRBV20-1	TRBJ2-7	TGCAGTGCTTCGGACAGGGGGCACTTGTACGAGCAGTACTTC	CSASDRGHLYEQYF
NA	few	TRBV18	TRBJ2-7	TGTGCCAGCTCACCAGGCGGAAGGGTGTTCTACGAGCAGTACTTC	CASSPGGRVFYEQYF
NA	few	TRBV20-1	TRBJ2-5	TGCAGTGCTAGAGGGGGCTCGGGGGAGACCCAGTACTTC	CSARGGSGETQYF
TRBD2	many	TRBV20-1	TRBJ2-3	TGCAGTGCTAGGGCACTAGCGGGAGGAGGATCGGATACGCAGTATTTT	CSARALAGGGSDTQYF
NA	NA	TRBV14	TRBJ1-2	TGTGCCAGCAGCCAAGAAAACTATGGCTACACCTTC	CASSQENYGYTF
NA	NA	TRBV7-3	TRBJ1-1	TGTGCCAGCAGCTCGGTGGGAATTTCGTCAACTGAAGCTTTCTTT	CASSSVGISSTEAFF
NA	NA	TRBV4-2	TRBJ1-2	TGTGCCAGCAGCCGCACCGGGACAAAGTATGGCTACACCTTC	CASSRTGTKYGYTF
NA	few	TRBV7-2	TRBJ1-1	TGTGCCAGCAGCACCCGACGGAACACTGAAGCTTTCTTT	CASSTRRNTEAFF
TRBD1	NA	TRBV28	TRBJ2-7	TGTGCCAGCAGTCTCACCGGGACAGGAGCCTACGAGCAGTACTTC	CASSLTGTGAYEQYF
NA	NA	TRBV15	TRBJ1-1	TGTGCCACCAGCAGAGAAGCCCGGCTCTTAAGGGGCGGCACTGAAGCTTTCTTT	CATSREARLLRGGTEAFF